This entry concerns a single T cell receptor beta chain. Some clones are missing from TCRdb's copy, which holds only in-frame ones; the method was immunoSEQ multiplex PCR. Here the sample spans about 160,000 clones, 79% being singletons. The data were obtained in a study of blood T cell repertoires in COVID-19. Trimming at V came to 0 bases and at J to 5 bases, leaving 15 bases not matched to a gene. The germline V gene encodes CDR1 LNHNV and CDR2 YYDKDF (reference sequence). CDR3 length: 19 amino acids. The origin of this receptor is a woman between 55 and 75 years old with COVID-19, enrolled during active disease. The sequenced sample consisted of peripheral blood. The chain combines TRBV15 with TRBJ2-5, with TRBD2 identical over 10 bases. CDR3 region: CATSRDYGLAETSEETQYF. The CDR3 DNA reads TGTGCCACCAGCAGAGATTACGGACTAGCGGAAACCTCCGAGGAGACCCAGTACTTC.